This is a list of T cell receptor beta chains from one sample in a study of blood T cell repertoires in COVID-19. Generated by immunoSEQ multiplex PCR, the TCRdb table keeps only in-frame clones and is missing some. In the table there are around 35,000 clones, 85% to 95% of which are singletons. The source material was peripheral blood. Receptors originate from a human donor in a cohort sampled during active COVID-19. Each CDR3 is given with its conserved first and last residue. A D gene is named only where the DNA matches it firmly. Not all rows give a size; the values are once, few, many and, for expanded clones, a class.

CDR3nt: TGTGCCAGCAGTTTCAGGGCCTACGAGCAGTACTTC; CDR3aa: CASSFRAYEQYF; abundance: .; v_gene: TRBV28; j_gene: TRBJ2-7; d_gene: .
CDR3nt: TGTGCCAGCAGCGGGACAGGGGCGAACACTGAAGCTTTCTTT; CDR3aa: CASSGTGANTEAFF; abundance: .; v_gene: TRBV27; j_gene: TRBJ1-1; d_gene: TRBD1
CDR3nt: TGTGCCAGCAGTTTATGGGGGGCCCCCGGGAATCAGCCCCAGCATTTT; CDR3aa: CASSLWGAPGNQPQHF; abundance: .; v_gene: TRBV28; j_gene: TRBJ1-5; d_gene: .
CDR3nt: TGTGCCAGCAGCTTGGTTTCTAGCCCGAACACCGGGGAGCTGTTTTTT; CDR3aa: CASSLVSSPNTGELFF; abundance: .; v_gene: TRBV13; j_gene: TRBJ2-2; d_gene: .
CDR3nt: TGCGCCAGCAGCCAAGATTATGGTAGGGGGGCTTTCTTT; CDR3aa: CASSQDYGRGAFF; abundance: .; v_gene: TRBV4-3; j_gene: TRBJ1-1; d_gene: .
CDR3nt: TGTGCCAGCCGGACAGGGTTGGGCAATCAGCCCCAGCATTTT; CDR3aa: CASRTGLGNQPQHF; abundance: .; v_gene: TRBV19; j_gene: TRBJ1-5; d_gene: TRBD1
CDR3nt: TGTGCCAGCAGCACCTCCGGGACTACCACAGATACGCAGTATTTT; CDR3aa: CASSTSGTTTDTQYF; abundance: .; v_gene: TRBV7-3; j_gene: TRBJ2-3; d_gene: TRBD2
CDR3nt: TGTGCCAGCAGAACACAGGGGAGTGAGACCCAGTACTTC; CDR3aa: CASRTQGSETQYF; abundance: .; v_gene: TRBV7-2; j_gene: TRBJ2-5; d_gene: TRBD1
CDR3nt: TGTGCCAGCAGAATGCAGACAGGGAAAGCCTATGGCTACACCTTC; CDR3aa: CASRMQTGKAYGYTF; abundance: .; v_gene: TRBV7-3; j_gene: TRBJ1-2; d_gene: TRBD1
CDR3nt: TGTGCCAGCAGTGAAGCAAGGACTAGCGGGAGGGCCATACGGAATGAGCAGTTCTTC; CDR3aa: CASSEARTSGRAIRNEQFF; abundance: .; v_gene: TRBV2; j_gene: TRBJ2-1; d_gene: TRBD2
CDR3nt: TGTGCCAGCAGCCCCCGCGGAGCGGTTAGCACAGATACGCAGTATTTT; CDR3aa: CASSPRGAVSTDTQYF; abundance: .; v_gene: TRBV11-3; j_gene: TRBJ2-3; d_gene: .
CDR3nt: TGTGCCAGCAGGACGGGACTCCAAGAGACCCAGTACTTC; CDR3aa: CASRTGLQETQYF; abundance: .; v_gene: TRBV12-3/TRBV12-4; j_gene: TRBJ2-5; d_gene: .
CDR3nt: TGTGCCAGCAGCGCCCAGGGATACAACGAGCAGTACTTC; CDR3aa: CASSAQGYNEQYF; abundance: .; v_gene: TRBV9; j_gene: TRBJ2-7; d_gene: .
CDR3nt: TGTGCCAGTAGTAACTCGAACACTGAAGCTTTCTTT; CDR3aa: CASSNSNTEAFF; abundance: once; v_gene: TRBV19; j_gene: TRBJ1-1; d_gene: .
CDR3nt: TGTGCCAGAAGCTCACCGACTAGCGGGAGAGAAGATACGCAGTATTTT; CDR3aa: CARSSPTSGREDTQYF; abundance: .; v_gene: TRBV7-5; j_gene: TRBJ2-3; d_gene: .
CDR3nt: TGCGCCAGCAGCCTGGGGGTCGGGACATTAGGACAAGAGACCCAGTACTTC; CDR3aa: CASSLGVGTLGQETQYF; abundance: .; v_gene: TRBV5-1; j_gene: TRBJ2-5; d_gene: .
CDR3nt: TGTGCCAGTGCGGCGGGGATTGGGTACGAGCAGTACTTC; CDR3aa: CASAAGIGYEQYF; abundance: .; v_gene: TRBV2; j_gene: TRBJ2-7; d_gene: .
CDR3nt: TGTGCCAGCAGAAGCCTGGACAGGGACCACGAGCAGTACTTC; CDR3aa: CASRSLDRDHEQYF; abundance: .; v_gene: TRBV2; j_gene: TRBJ2-7; d_gene: TRBD1
CDR3nt: TGTGCCTGGACCCCGGGACAGGGATTACGAGAGACCCAGTACTTC; CDR3aa: CAWTPGQGLRETQYF; abundance: .; v_gene: TRBV30; j_gene: TRBJ2-5; d_gene: TRBD1
CDR3nt: TGTGCCAGTAGTATGCGGGACAGGTACAATGAGCAGTTCTTC; CDR3aa: CASSMRDRYNEQFF; abundance: .; v_gene: TRBV19; j_gene: TRBJ2-1; d_gene: TRBD1
CDR3nt: TGTGCCAGCAGGCCATTTCGACAGGGCAGGAACGAGCAGTACTTC; CDR3aa: CASRPFRQGRNEQYF; abundance: once; v_gene: TRBV6-5; j_gene: TRBJ2-7; d_gene: TRBD1
CDR3nt: TGTGCCAGCAGTACGACTGACTCGGAGACCCAGTACTTC; CDR3aa: CASSTTDSETQYF; abundance: .; v_gene: TRBV28; j_gene: TRBJ2-5; d_gene: .
CDR3nt: TGTGCCAGCAGCACCCGGGACAGGGGGAATCAGCCCCAGCATTTT; CDR3aa: CASSTRDRGNQPQHF; abundance: .; v_gene: TRBV21-1; j_gene: TRBJ1-5; d_gene: .
CDR3nt: TGTGCCAGCAGCTCAGCGTCAGGAATTTACGTACAAAATAGCAATCAGCCCCAGCATTTT; CDR3aa: CASSSASGIYVQNSNQPQHF; abundance: .; v_gene: TRBV7-8; j_gene: TRBJ1-5; d_gene: .
CDR3nt: TGTGCCAGCAGCTTGACAGGGGACTACGAGCAGTACTTC; CDR3aa: CASSLTGDYEQYF; abundance: once; v_gene: TRBV7-6; j_gene: TRBJ2-7; d_gene: TRBD1
CDR3nt: TGTGCCAGCAGTTACGACCTGGACAGTTCTTCTTCGGCGCAGTACTTC; CDR3aa: CASSYDLDSSSSAQYF; abundance: .; v_gene: TRBV6-5; j_gene: TRBJ2-7; d_gene: .
CDR3nt: TGTGCCATCAGTGAGTCGCCCCGGGACAGAGAATACAATGAGCAGTTCTTC; CDR3aa: CAISESPRDREYNEQFF; abundance: .; v_gene: TRBV10-3; j_gene: TRBJ2-1; d_gene: TRBD1
CDR3nt: TGTGCCACGACCCGAGCGGGAGTATTATCAGATACGCAGTATTTT; CDR3aa: CATTRAGVLSDTQYF; abundance: .; v_gene: TRBV5-4; j_gene: TRBJ2-3; d_gene: TRBD2
CDR3nt: TGTGCCAGCAGTTCCGGTGGTTGGTCCTTTCGGGGGACAGGGGGCGCTGGGGGTGGAAAACTGTTTTTT; CDR3aa: CASSSGGWSFRGTGGAGGGKLFF; abundance: .; v_gene: TRBV28; j_gene: TRBJ1-4; d_gene: TRBD1
CDR3nt: TGTGCCAGCAGCCCCTCAGCGGGAGGGGGGTACAATGAGCAGTTCTTC; CDR3aa: CASSPSAGGGYNEQFF; abundance: .; v_gene: TRBV7-2; j_gene: TRBJ2-1; d_gene: TRBD2
CDR3nt: TGTGCCAGCAGCTTACGGGGAGGGATTAGCAATCAGCCCCAGCATTTT; CDR3aa: CASSLRGGISNQPQHF; abundance: .; v_gene: TRBV7-6; j_gene: TRBJ1-5; d_gene: .
CDR3nt: TGTGCCAGTACCGCCTCCCGACTAGCGGGAGGAGATTACAATGAGCAGTTCTTC; CDR3aa: CASTASRLAGGDYNEQFF; abundance: .; v_gene: TRBV19; j_gene: TRBJ2-1; d_gene: TRBD2
CDR3nt: TGTGCCAGCAGCCCCGACAGGGAGCAGTTCTTC; CDR3aa: CASSPDREQFF; abundance: .; v_gene: TRBV6-6; j_gene: TRBJ2-1; d_gene: .
CDR3nt: TGTGCCTGGAGTCCCGGGAGGACTGAAGCTTTCTTT; CDR3aa: CAWSPGRTEAFF; abundance: once; v_gene: TRBV30; j_gene: TRBJ1-1; d_gene: .
CDR3nt: TGTGCCAGCAACTCCATGCCGGGTGACAGAGACACTGAAGCTTTCTTT; CDR3aa: CASNSMPGDRDTEAFF; abundance: .; v_gene: TRBV28; j_gene: TRBJ1-1; d_gene: .
CDR3nt: TGTGCCAGCAGCTTAGTTGCTAGTGGCACAGATACGCAGTATTTT; CDR3aa: CASSLVASGTDTQYF; abundance: .; v_gene: TRBV7-9; j_gene: TRBJ2-3; d_gene: .
CDR3nt: TGTGCCACCAGTGTGAGGGGAGGGGACAATCAGCCCCAGCATTTT; CDR3aa: CATSVRGGDNQPQHF; abundance: few; v_gene: TRBV24-1; j_gene: TRBJ1-5; d_gene: .
CDR3nt: TGTGCCAGAAGCTTGGCCAGGCGGGAGCTAGCCAAAAACATTCAGTACTTC; CDR3aa: CARSLARRELAKNIQYF; abundance: .; v_gene: TRBV5-3; j_gene: TRBJ2-4; d_gene: TRBD2
CDR3nt: TGTGCCAGCAGCCAAGGGACAGGGGGCGCGGGAAACACCATATATTTT; CDR3aa: CASSQGTGGAGNTIYF; abundance: .; v_gene: TRBV3-1/TRBV3-2; j_gene: TRBJ1-3; d_gene: TRBD1
CDR3nt: TGTGCCAGCAGCGTAGACCTAAGTAACTATGGCTACACCTTC; CDR3aa: CASSVDLSNYGYTF; abundance: few; v_gene: TRBV9; j_gene: TRBJ1-2; d_gene: .